This T cell receptor (beta chain) comes out of a study of T cell repertoires in breast cancer (dated by TCRdb to about 2016). For context, the study as a whole: Tumors, lymph nodes and peripheral blood lymphocytes from breast cancer patients, as well as peripheral blood from healthy control donors, were profiled. The majority of the 21 patient tumors analyzed for shared TCRs were ER+/PR+. The controls were nine healthy donors whose age range was similar to that of the patients. Sequencing yielded on average roughly 520,000 sequences per sample and approximately 9.5 reads per input cell. Because breast cancer has a low mutational burden and common mutations are rare, the study reasoned that TCRs shared between breast cancer patients would target shared antigens. Tumors and tumor-involved lymph nodes were minced and digested with Liberase and DNase, then filtered through 70-um and 40-um filters. Tumor-free lymph nodes were processed without enzymatic digestion, and blood samples were separated by Ficoll.

The germline V gene (reference sequence) yields SGHNT for CDR1 and YYREEE for CDR2. Counted from cysteine to phenylalanine, this CDR3 has 12 amino acids. Only the CDR3 portion is preserved as DNA: 36 bases, with reading frame beginning at the first base. V and J are truncated by 2 bases and 8 bases respectively, leaving an intervening sequence of 7 bases. Library preparation used emulsion pairing. Unpaired genes were suppressed in a second nested PCR with blocking oligos, after which Illumina adaptors and barcodes were added in a third nested PCR. Each emulsion RT-PCR master mix contained roughly 4,500-270,000 T cells, with C-region, Stepout and V-region primers. The Micellula Emulsion and Purification Kit was used to generate emulsions, and Qiagen OneStep RT-PCR reagents were used for RT-PCR. The pooled libraries were sequenced on an Illumina MiSeq using paired-end 2 x 250 reads. Under the source paper's analysis protocol: In Galaxy, read pairs were joined and then clipped at the engineered overlap into separate alpha and beta files, and any unclipped reads were discarded. Alpha-beta pairs were assigned with CompleteTCR, a MiTCR-based pipeline that links chains sharing read cluster identifiers using an R script. TCR sequences that were observed only once, about 1-3.2% of the total, were removed as potential sequencing errors. The raw public data were reprocessed by TCRdb itself: fastp quality trimming at Q25, MiXCR clonotype calling, in-frame beta chains only. Rows matching on CDR3 protein sequence are summarized as one entry with the most common DNA and genes. TCRdb, rather than the study authors, made the V and J calls. Present in this sample are about 40,000 distinct CDR3 sequences, less than 55% of which were seen just once. The top ten constitute 60% of the sample.

Study-level results and caveats: Discarding singleton TCRs and sampling only part of each tumor may have missed genuine antitumor clones. TRBV7 predominated among shared TCRs, which may reflect tumor recognition or a mispriming bias from eight TRBV7 primers. Compared with tumor-free nodes, tumor-involved sentinel lymph nodes shared about fourfold more TCRs with matched tumor repertoires (roughly 7.3% versus 1.9%). Emulsion RT-PCR was considered qualitative rather than quantitative, because transcript abundance and primer differences skewed the recovery of clones. Shared TCRs were encoded by various nucleotide sequences, which suggests selection and expansion based on antigen. Under 20 TCR pairs were shared across seven or more patient tumors and were rarely found in control blood, which suggested possible tumor specificity.

As for this clonotype: Its binding antigen is unknown. No base quality values were provided; no much bigger clone lies one nucleotide off.

Paired alpha-beta TCRs of CD8+ T cells were analyzed using an expanded emulsion RT-PCR method with primers for all TCR V genes. Before emulsion RT-PCR, CD8+ T cells were isolated with a CD8 positive selection kit and incubated overnight in about 9.8 IU/mL IL-2. Material for sequencing was CD8+ T cells. This receptor was identified in a pool of human donors with breast cancer or a healthy control (not recorded which). The sequence is built from TRBV5-4 and TRBJ2-2, with TRBD2 tentatively as D gene (5 bases match). The DNA sequence is TGTGCCAGCAGCTTAGGAGGAGGGGAGCTGTTTTTT. It encodes CASSLGGGELFF.